These 27 T cell receptor beta chains came from one sample sequenced in a study of blood T cell repertoires in COVID-19. Sequenced by immunoSEQ multiplex PCR; TCRdb stores in-frame clones only, minus some. The sample consists of approximately 120,000 clones, 80% to 95% of them appearing once. Sample: peripheral blood. The receptors shown here come from a man aged 45-60 years with COVID-19, enrolled during active disease.

This sequence joins TRBV28 and TRBJ2-1; 9 bases fit TRBD2. CDR1 and CDR2 from the germline V gene are MDHEN and SYDVKM. This CDR3 is 14 amino acids long. J lost 8 bases, V lost 5 bases, and 7 bases had no gene match. The CDR3 DNA sequence: TGTGCCAGCAGTATAGCGGGAGAAGAAGATGAGCAGTTCTTC. It encodes CASSIAGEEDEQFF.

This chain joins TRBV5-4 and TRBJ1-4, with 9 bases lining up with TRBD1. CDR1 and CDR2 from the germline V gene are SGHNT and YYREEE (reference sequence). The CDR3 runs 15 residues. J gave up 6 bases and V 4 bases, and 7 bases lay outside the gene matches. DNA of the CDR3: TGTGCCAGCAGCCGCGCCGGGACAGGGCATGAAAAACTGTTTTTT. Amino acid sequence: CASSRAGTGHEKLFF.

V usage is TRBV5-1 and J usage is TRBJ2-2, with D possibly matching TRBD1 (6 bases). Germline V gene data show CDR1 as SGHRS and CDR2 as YFSETQ. V gave up 2 bases and J gave up 1 base, with 12 bases separating them. CDR3 length: 16 amino acids. The CDR3 coding sequence is TGCGCCAGCAGCTTAGTTGAACAGGGGAACACCGGGGAGCTGTTTTTT. It translates to CASSLVEQGNTGELFF.

V gene TRBV6-6 combines with J gene TRBJ2-7; TRBD2 is a possible D gene (6 bases). This CDR3 has 14 amino acids. Germline lookup yields CDR1 MNHNY and CDR2 SVGAGI (reference sequence). With 8 bases removed from V and 3 bases from J, the gap between germline ends came to 17 bases. The DNA for the CDR3 is TGTGCCAGCCGTCTGGCGGGGACGGACTACGAGCAGTACTTC. Amino acid sequence: CASRLAGTDYEQYF.

V usage is TRBV19 and J usage is TRBJ2-5, with TRBD1 matching 9 bases. The germline CDR1 and CDR2 sequences are LNHDA and SQIVND (reference sequence). This CDR3 is built from 17 residues. Trimming removed 5 bases from V and 4 bases from J; junction bases left unmatched: 14. As DNA, the CDR3 is TGTGCCAGTAGTCGTGACAGGGGGATAGGAAGAGGAGAGACCCAGTACTTC. Amino acid sequence: CASSRDRGIGRGETQYF.

The chain employs TRBV24-1 and TRBJ2-5, with 10 bases that match TRBD2. CDR1 and CDR2 (germline): KGHDR, SFDVKD. This CDR3 is built from 14 residues. V was pared by 9 bases and J by 5 bases, with 8 bases of the junction left unmatched. CDR3 DNA: TGTGCCACCTCGAGCGGGAGGGCCGGCGAGACCCAGTACTTC. Translating gives CATSSGRAGETQYF.

V and J are TRBV19 and TRBJ2-7; D ambiguous. Trimming took off 1 base at V and 6 bases at J, with 10 bases between the two ends. This CDR3 has 13 amino acids. Germline V lookup: CDR1 LNHDA, CDR2 SQIVND (reference sequence). The CDR3 bases are TGTGCCAGTAGTATAGCGTCAGGTGGCGAGCAGTACGTC. Protein: CASSIASGGEQYV.

This chain joins TRBV4-2 and TRBJ2-6, with a tentative D call TRBD1 (6 bases). There are 15 residues in the CDR3. V shed 2 bases and J shed 4 bases, with 9 bases lying between them. Germline V CDR1 and CDR2: LGHNA, YNFKEQ. Written as DNA, the CDR3 is TGTGCCAGCAGCCAAACAGGGTCAGGGGCCAACGTCCTGACTTTC. Translated, it gives CASSQTGSGANVLTF.

This clone was counted once. The chain couples TRBV6-6 to TRBJ1-4, with a weak D call TRBD1 (5 bases). The CDR3 consists of 15 residues. With 0 bases removed from V and 1 base from J, the gap between germline ends came to 6 bases. CDR1 and CDR2 (germline): MNHNY, SVGAGI (reference sequence). CDR3 loop: CASSYSDRTNEKLFF. As DNA, the CDR3 is TGTGCCAGCAGTTACTCTGACAGAACTAATGAAAAACTGTTTTTT.

The chain links TRBV18 to TRBJ2-1; 15 nucleotides match TRBD2. This CDR3 is built from 15 residues. J was trimmed by 10 bases and V by 2 bases; bases with no gene match: 3. Germline loops: CDR1 KGHSH, CDR2 LQKENI. As DNA, the CDR3 is TGTGCCAGCTCACCAGAGGGACTAGCGGGAGGCGAGCAGTTCTTC. This codes for CASSPEGLAGGEQFF. Filled out from reference TRBV18 and TRBJ2-1, the complete variable domain reads NAGVMQNPRHLVRRRGQEARLRCSPMKGHSHVYWYRQLPEEGLKFMVYLQKENIIDESGMPKERFSAEFPKEGPSILRIQQVVRGDSAAYFCASSPEGLAGGEQFFGPGTRLTVL.

The gene calls are TRBV2 and TRBJ1-6, with TRBD1 matching 7 bases. This CDR3 has 13 residues. In germline, CDR1 is SNHLY, CDR2 FYNNEI. The V gene end was trimmed by 7 bases and the J gene end by 10 bases; junction bases not matched to a gene: 7. The CDR3 bases are TGTGCCAGCACGGACAGGTCGAAATCACCCCTCCACTTT. Amino acid sequence: CASTDRSKSPLHF.

The chain links TRBV21-1 to TRBJ2-5; the D call in the table, TRBD2, was not verified against the DNA. TRBV21-1 is designated a pseudogene. This CDR3 has 19 amino acids. The CDR3 bases are TGTGCCAGCAGCACCCAGACTAGCGGGAGGGCCACTGAGAAAGAGACCCAGTACTTC. It translates to CASSTQTSGRATEKETQYF.

This chain links TRBV5-6 with TRBJ1-3; 9 nucleotides align to TRBD1. In germline, CDR1 is SGHDT, CDR2 YYEEEE. The CDR3 spans 17 residues. After removal of 2 bases from V and 0 bases from J, the junction contained 6 bases not matched to a gene. The CDR3: CASSLLPGQGSGNTIYF. Here the CDR3 DNA reads TGTGCCAGCAGCTTATTACCGGGACAGGGCTCTGGAAACACCATATATTTT.

V and J are TRBV30 and TRBJ1-1, with a possible D match to TRBD1 (5 bases). V shed 7 bases and J shed 6 bases, with 12 bases lying between them. This CDR3 has 11 residues. Looked up from germline, CDR1 is GTSNPN and CDR2 is SVGIG (reference sequence). The CDR3 sequence is CALRQFSEAFF. The CDR3 coding sequence is TGTGCCTTGAGACAGTTCTCTGAAGCTTTCTTT.

The chain combines TRBV27 with TRBJ2-7, with 10 positions matching TRBD2. This CDR3 has 15 amino acids. Germline loops: CDR1 MNHEY, CDR2 SMNVEV (reference sequence). The junction had 7 bases not matched to a gene; V was cut back by 3 bases and J by 5 bases. The CDR3 here is CASSLRLAGAHEQYF. CDR3 coding DNA: TGTGCCAGCAGTTTGCGTCTAGCGGGAGCCCACGAGCAGTACTTC.

V is TRBV19 and J is TRBJ2-4, with D tentatively TRBD2 (5 bases). V lost 1 base, J lost 9 bases, and 10 bases lay in between. The CDR3 is made up of 13 amino acids. CDR1 LNHDA and CDR2 SQIVND come from the germline V gene (reference sequence). The CDR3 here is CASSIVEGSIQYF. CDR3 DNA: TGTGCCAGTAGTATAGTTGAGGGTTCCATTCAGTACTTC.

The chain is built from TRBV29-1 and TRBJ2-7; D not certain. V was clipped by 4 bases and J by 1 base, with 5 bases between them. The CDR3 runs to 11 residues. CDR1 SQVTM and CDR2 ANQGSEA come from the germline V gene. CDR3: CSVGQSYEQYF. The CDR3 DNA sequence: TGCAGCGTTGGGCAGTCCTACGAGCAGTACTTC.

The V gene is TRBV20-1, the J gene TRBJ2-4; TRBD1 matches at 9 bases. The CDR3 has 14 residues. Germline CDR1 DFQATT, CDR2 SNEGSKA (reference sequence). With V trimmed by 3 bases and J by 7 bases, 7 bases remained unmatched. CDR3 nucleotide sequence: TGCAGTGCTAGTAGCCCCGGGACAGGGAACATTCAGTACTTC. Translating it yields CSASSPGTGNIQYF.

The V call is TRBV9, the J call TRBJ2-1; the match to TRBD2 covers 7 bases. V trimming: 2 bases; J trimming: 0 bases; junction bases outside the gene matches: 8. In germline, CDR1 is SGDLS, CDR2 YYNGEE. The CDR3 spans 17 residues. CDR3 region: CASSVSGMEISYNEQFF. CDR3 coding DNA: TGTGCCAGCAGCGTCAGCGGGATGGAAATCTCCTACAATGAGCAGTTCTTC.

The chain uses TRBV21-1 and TRBJ2-7; the D call of TRBD1 is as the table states it, not checked on the DNA. TRBV21-1 is a known pseudogene. The CDR3 extends over 14 amino acids. For the CDR3, the DNA is TGTGCCAGCAGCATGTTACAGGGGGCAGAGGAGCAGTACGTC. This gives the protein CASSMLQGAEEQYV.

The gene calls are TRBV7-3 and TRBJ2-1; D call uncertain. This CDR3 has 13 residues. Germline-derived CDR1 and CDR2 are SGHTA and FQGTGA. V was trimmed by 5 bases and J by 4 bases, leaving 9 bases between them. CDR3 protein: CASSEGAYNEQFF. CDR3 in DNA: TGTGCCAGCAGCGAAGGAGCGTACAATGAGCAGTTCTTC. Using reference TRBV7-3 and TRBJ2-1 for the parts outside the CDR3, the full variable domain is GAGVSQTPSNKVTEKGKYVELRCDPISGHTALYWYRQSLGQGPEFLIYFQGTGAADDSGLPNDRFFAVRPEGSVSTLKIQRTERGDSAVYLCASSEGAYNEQFFGPGTRLTVL.

The CDR3 sequence: CASSPQQGSGGYTF. CDR3 nucleotide sequence: TGTGCCAGCAGCCCCCAACAGGGTTCTGGAGGCTACACCTTC. The chain has TRBV3-1 (or the pseudogene TRBV3-2) and TRBJ1-2, with a weak D call TRBD1 (6 bases). This CDR3 has 14 amino acids. V lost 4 bases and J 8 bases, leaving 17 bases between the germline ends. Germline CDR1 reads LGHDT; CDR2 reads YNNKEL (reference sequence).

The rearrangement links TRBV3-1 (or the pseudogene TRBV3-2) to TRBJ1-2, with unresolved D. This CDR3 contains 14 residues. V gave up 1 base and J gave up 3 bases, with 9 bases separating them. CDR1 and CDR2 (germline): LGHDT, YNNKEL (reference sequence). CDR3 nucleotides: TGTGCCAGCAGCCAAGGATTACGGTACTATGGCTACACCTTC. It translates to CASSQGLRYYGYTF.

This clone was counted once. V usage is TRBV7-9 and J usage is TRBJ2-1, with a possible D match to TRBD2 (5 bases). Germline lookup yields CDR1 SEHNR and CDR2 FQNEAQ (reference sequence). Trimming left V 5 bases short and J 9 bases short, with 14 bases between. This CDR3 contains 13 residues. The CDR3 reads CASSPASIGEQFF. CDR3 DNA sequence: TGTGCCAGCAGCCCCGCTAGCATCGGTGAGCAGTTCTTC.

The chain has TRBV24-1 and TRBJ2-3; a weak D match, TRBD1 (6 bases). This CDR3 is built from 15 residues. Germline lookup yields CDR1 KGHDR and CDR2 SFDVKD. Trimming took off 3 bases at V and 0 bases at J, with 9 bases between the two ends. The DNA of the CDR3 is TGTGCCACCAGTGATCGGCAGGGGAGCACAGATACGCAGTATTTT. It translates to CATSDRQGSTDTQYF.

The chain is built from TRBV3-1 (or the pseudogene TRBV3-2) and TRBJ2-3; 8 positions agree with TRBD1. V gave up 4 bases and J gave up 6 bases; unmatched junction bases: 6. The length of the CDR3 is 14 residues. From germline, CDR1 is LGHDT and CDR2 YNNKEL (reference sequence). The CDR3, as DNA: TGTGCCAGCAGCCCGGGACAGGTCCTCGATACGCAGTATTTT. It codes for CASSPGQVLDTQYF.

This clone was picked up one time. This chain connects TRBV19 to TRBJ2-4; tentatively, D is TRBD1 (10 bases). The CDR3 runs 19 residues. Germline V gene sequence: CDR1 LNHDA, CDR2 SQIVND (reference sequence). V was shortened by 6 bases and J by 3 bases, with 27 bases between the two germline ends. CDR3 sequence (DNA): TGTGCCAGTAGCCGACAGGGGGCCGTCTCTAGCGGGGTCAAAAACATTCAGTACTTC. Translation gives CASSRQGAVSSGVKNIQYF.